This TCR beta chain was sequenced in a study of control samples from healthy donors and cancer patients. The data were produced by immunoSEQ multiplex PCR, yet TCRdb's version contains in-frame clones alone and is incomplete. Of tens of thousands of clones listed, more than 75% are singletons. With 5 bases removed from V and 1 base from J, the gap between germline ends came to 15 bases. This CDR3 spans 17 amino acids. The germline V gene encodes CDR1 MGHDK and CDR2 SYGVNS. Sequenced sample: PBMCs. The chain carries TRBV25-1 and TRBJ1-6; D not resolved. The receptor comes from a woman between 45 and 60 years old with lung cancer. CDR3 region: CASSPNIGGSYNSPLHF. In DNA, the CDR3 is TGTGCCAGCAGTCCTAACATTGGAGGATCCTATAATTCACCCCTCCACTTT. The full variable domain, completed using reference TRBV25-1 and TRBJ1-6, is EADIYQTPRYLVIGTGKKITLECSQTMGHDKMYWYQQDPGMELHLIHYSYGVNSTEKGDLSSESTVSRIRTEHFPLTLESARPSHTSQYLCASSPNIGGSYNSPLHFGNGTRLTVT.